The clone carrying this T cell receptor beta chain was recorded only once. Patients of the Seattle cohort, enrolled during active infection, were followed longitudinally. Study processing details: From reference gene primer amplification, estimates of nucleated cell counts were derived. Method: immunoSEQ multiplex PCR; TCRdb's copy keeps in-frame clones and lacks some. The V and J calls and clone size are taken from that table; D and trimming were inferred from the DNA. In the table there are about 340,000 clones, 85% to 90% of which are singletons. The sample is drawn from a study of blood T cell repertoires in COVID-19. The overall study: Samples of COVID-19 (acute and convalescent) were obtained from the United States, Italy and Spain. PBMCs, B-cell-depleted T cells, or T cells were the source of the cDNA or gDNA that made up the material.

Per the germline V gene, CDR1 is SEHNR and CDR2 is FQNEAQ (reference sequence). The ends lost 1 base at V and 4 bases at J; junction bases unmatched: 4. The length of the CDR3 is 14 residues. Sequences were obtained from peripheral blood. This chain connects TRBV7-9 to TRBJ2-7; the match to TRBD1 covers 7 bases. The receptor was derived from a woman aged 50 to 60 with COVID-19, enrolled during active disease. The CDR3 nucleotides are TGTGCCAGCAGCTTAGAGACAGGGTCGTACGAGCAGTACTTC. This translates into CASSLETGSYEQYF.